The present entry profiles one TCR beta chain with its context. Its specificity is not known. This sample was included in a study of cytomegalovirus exposure and HLA in healthy donors. Study results and caveats: As a later analysis showed, a missense DCLRE1C variant was linked to trimming of TCR beta V- and J-genes. The authors assumed roughly uniform sequencing depth across donors for presence/absence analyses. By a later analysis, the bulk of CMV-associated TCR beta chains appeared HLA-restricted.

Both 60 Vbeta primers and 13 Jbeta primers went into the PCR. Sequencing was performed with immunoSEQ multiplex PCR; in TCRdb, only in-frame clones are kept and a portion is missing. Of around 87,000 clones listed, roughly three quarters are singletons. Germline loops: CDR1 LGHNA, CDR2 YSLEER. CDR3 size: 15 residues. The ends lost 1 base at V and 8 bases at J; junction bases unmatched: 8. At the time of sampling, donors were nominally healthy, though unrecorded immune exposures were likely. This sequence joins TRBV4-3 and TRBJ1-2; 9 nucleotides line up with TRBD1. The sequenced sample was PBMCs. The TCR originated in a man aged 40-49 years in good health and CMV-seronegative. The CDR3 spells CASSQGPDRGRGYTF. DNA of the CDR3: TGCGCCAGCAGCCAAGGACCCGACAGGGGGAGAGGCTACACCTTC.